One and the same sample provided the 25 T cell receptor beta chains below, sequenced in a study of blood T cell repertoires in COVID-19. Assay: immunoSEQ multiplex PCR; the TCRdb copy retains only in-frame clones and omits some. Of over 90,000 clones listed, roughly 86% are singletons. Sequencing was performed on peripheral blood. The source is a woman aged 60-75 years in a cohort sampled during active or convalescent COVID-19.

The V and J genes are TRBV6-2 or TRBV6-3 and TRBJ2-1; 10 positions agree with TRBD1. V was pared by 2 bases and J by 3 bases, with 1 base of the junction left unmatched. Germline V gene data show CDR1 as MNHEY and CDR2 as SVGEGT. This CDR3 contains 15 residues. The CDR3 DNA sequence: TGTGCCAGCAGTTACGGGGACAGGGGCTACAATGAGCAGTTCTTC. This encodes CASSYGDRGYNEQFF.

This chain connects TRBV5-1 to TRBJ2-3; D is uncertain. The CDR3 contains 16 residues. V was pared by 1 base and J by 2 bases, with 14 bases between. The germline gives CDR1 SGHRS, CDR2 YFSETQ. The CDR3 coding sequence is TGCGCCAGCAGCTTGATTCGTGGCCCATCCACAGATACGCAGTATTTT. This gives the protein CASSLIRGPSTDTQYF.

This clone was seen a single time. V and J are TRBV5-1 and TRBJ1-2, with 10 bases aligning to TRBD1. The CDR3 runs to 14 residues. From germline, CDR1 is SGHRS and CDR2 YFSETQ. V was pared by 3 bases and J by 6 bases, with 5 bases of the junction left unmatched. The CDR3 DNA reads as TGCGCCAGCAGCTGGGGACAGGGGTTTGATGGCTACACCTTC. Protein product: CASSWGQGFDGYTF.

The rearrangement links TRBV14 to TRBJ2-1; the D is unclear. The V gene's germline CDR1 is SGHDN and CDR2 FVKESK. The CDR3 covers 13 residues. Trimming stripped 3 bases from V and 9 bases from J, with 12 bases between. CDR3 sequence: CASSHSPSSEQFF. CDR3 nucleotide sequence: TGTGCCAGCAGCCACTCACCCTCCAGTGAGCAGTTCTTC.

The chain uses TRBV5-3 and TRBJ2-7; 9 bases align to TRBD2. TRBV5-3 is treated as an ORF (open reading frame) with a function not yet certain. There are 22 residues in the CDR3. With V trimmed by 2 bases and J by 5 bases, 29 bases remained unmatched. The CDR3 is CARSLRNPAFGLATSFFHEQYF. CDR3 DNA sequence: TGTGCCAGAAGCTTACGAAACCCCGCCTTTGGACTAGCGACCTCTTTTTTCCACGAGCAGTACTTC.

This clone was recorded only once. The CDR3 coding sequence is TGTGCCAGCAGCTCAAGCGGGAGTACCGGGGAGCTGTTTTTT. Amino acid sequence: CASSSSGSTGELFF. J is TRBJ2-2 and V is TRBV11-2, with TRBD2 matching 8 bases. This CDR3 has 14 amino acids. Germline CDR1 reads SGHAT; CDR2 reads FQNNGV. Unmatched junction bases numbered 3, after V lost 4 bases and J lost 5 bases. The full variable domain, completed using reference TRBV11-2 and TRBJ2-2, is EAGVAQSPRYKIIEKRQSVAFWCNPISGHATLYWYQQILGQGPKLLIQFQNNGVVDDSQLPKDRFSAERLKGVDSTLKIQPAKLEDSAVYLCASSSSGSTGELFFGEGSRLTVL.

The genes are TRBV7-2 and TRBJ1-5; a weak D match, TRBD1 (5 bases). The germline gives CDR1 SGHTA, CDR2 FQGNSA. This CDR3 is built from 15 residues. V was cut by 2 bases and J by 1 base, with 9 bases left in between. CDR3 bases: TGTGCCAGCAGCTTACAGGGAGGGAGCAATCAGCCCCAGCATTTT. Its translation: CASSLQGGSNQPQHF.

The chain carries TRBV4-1 and TRBJ2-1; 10 bases line up with TRBD2. Trimming cost V 2 bases and J 0 bases; bases outside gene matches: 7. Germline CDR1 and CDR2: MGHRA and YSYEKL. The CDR3 has 18 residues. The DNA of the CDR3 is TGCGCCAGCAGCCAAATGGTCGCTAGCGGGAGCTCCTACAATGAGCAGTTCTTC. This sequence encodes CASSQMVASGSSYNEQFF.

The chain employs TRBV5-4 and TRBJ1-2, with a weak D call TRBD1 (6 bases). From germline, CDR1 is SGHNT and CDR2 YYREEE (reference sequence). This CDR3 is 15 amino acids long. The V gene lost 4 bases and the J gene lost 1 base, with 14 bases spanning the gap. CDR3 coding DNA: TGTGCCAGCAGCACCTTCTCGGACAGTAACTATGGCTACACCTTC. Its protein is CASSTFSDSNYGYTF.

This chain joins TRBV5-1 and TRBJ2-7; 8 bases line up with TRBD1. J lost 1 base, V lost 0 bases, and 6 bases had no gene match. This CDR3 region has 16 residues. The germline V gene has CDR1 SGHRS and CDR2 YFSETQ. Here the CDR3 reads CASSLEGQGGSYEQYF. The CDR3 nucleotides are TGCGCCAGCAGCTTGGAAGGACAGGGTGGGTCCTACGAGCAGTACTTC.

CDR3 bases: TGTGCCAGCAGCTTACCGGGGGGGAGGGGAAATGGCTACACCTTC. Amino acids: CASSLPGGRGNGYTF. The V and J genes are TRBV7-8 and TRBJ1-2, with a weak D call TRBD1 (5 bases). Between the trimmed V and J ends, which lost 2 bases and 6 bases, there was a span of 16 bases. The CDR3 is made up of 15 amino acids. The germline V gene encodes CDR1 SGHVS and CDR2 FQNEAQ.

This sequence joins TRBV18 and TRBJ2-7, with a possible D match to TRBD1 (5 bases). V was shortened by 3 bases and J by 5 bases, with 20 bases between the two germline ends. This CDR3 comprises 16 residues. Germline V gives CDR1 KGHSH, CDR2 LQKENI. The CDR3 DNA reads TGTGCCAGCTCACCTGGCCGTCGGGCAGGGCCTAACGAGCAGTACTTC. Translation gives CASSPGRRAGPNEQYF.

Only one count was recorded for this clone. This rearrangement joins TRBV19 to TRBJ1-5; 7 positions match TRBD1. CDR1 LNHDA and CDR2 SQIVND come from the germline V gene (reference sequence). Trimming took 5 bases from V and 0 from J; bases not matched to a gene: 16. The CDR3 has 19 amino acids. The CDR3 reads CASSAKGQSYSRSNQPQHF. The CDR3 DNA follows: TGTGCCAGTAGTGCAAAGGGACAGAGTTATAGCCGTAGCAATCAGCCCCAGCATTTT.

The chain joins TRBV19 to TRBJ2-3; possible D gene TRBD2, 6 bases. V dropped 11 bases and J dropped 7 bases, with 22 bases sitting between them. From germline, CDR1 is LNHDA and CDR2 SQIVND (reference sequence). This CDR3 has 14 amino acids. This chain's CDR3 is CASSPAQAGYTQYF. CDR3 DNA: TGTGCCTCCTCCCCCGCTCAGGCGGGATATACGCAGTATTTT.

The chain joins TRBV9 to TRBJ1-2; TRBD1 is a possible D gene (6 bases). Trimming took off 4 bases at V and 2 bases at J, with 9 bases between the two ends. The germline gives CDR1 SGDLS, CDR2 YYNGEE. The CDR3 contains 13 residues. The CDR3 nucleotides read TGTGCCAGCAGCCGGACAGCGAACTATGGCTACACCTTC. Its translation is CASSRTANYGYTF.

This clone was seen a single time. The V call is TRBV7-3, the J call TRBJ2-2; no definite D call. The CDR3 length is 12 residues. The germline V and J ends were trimmed by 5 bases and 6 bases, with 7 bases remaining between them. The germline CDR1 and CDR2 sequences are SGHTA and FQGTGA. In DNA form, the CDR3 reads TGTGCCAGCAGCCCCTTCCCCGGGGAGCTGTTTTTT. Protein sequence: CASSPFPGELFF.

As regards this clone: Sequence at one end of the junction differs from germline and may be a read error. The chain has TRBV7-7 and TRBJ2-2; D might be TRBD2 (6 bases). There are 14 residues in the CDR3. Per the germline V gene, CDR1 is SSHAT and CDR2 is FNYEAQ (reference sequence). CDR3 bases: TGTGCTAGCAGCTTGGGGGGTGACACCGGGGAGCTGTTTTTT. Protein product: CASSLGGDTGELFF. Combining the CDR3 with reference TRBV7-7 and TRBJ2-2 gives the whole variable domain GAGVSQSPRYKVTKRGQDVTLRCDPISSHATLYWYQQALGQGPEFLTYFNYEAQPDKSGLPSDRFSAERPEGSISTLTIQRTEQRDSAMYRCASSLGGDTGELFFGEGSRLTVL.

The chain combines TRBV3-1 (or the pseudogene TRBV3-2) with TRBJ2-1, with 10 bases that match TRBD2. CDR1 and CDR2 (germline): LGHDT, YNNKEL (reference sequence). The CDR3 length is 16 residues. The V and J ends lost 4 bases and 4 bases, in that order; junction bases with no gene match: 7. The CDR3 region is CASSRRGSGGYNEQFF. Here the CDR3 DNA reads TGTGCCAGCAGCCGACGCGGTAGCGGGGGGTACAATGAGCAGTTCTTC.

The chain uses TRBV19 and TRBJ1-1, with 7 bases aligning to TRBD1. J was trimmed by 10 bases and V by 10 bases; bases with no gene match: 9. Looked up from germline, CDR1 is LNHDA and CDR2 is SQIVND (reference sequence). The CDR3 length is 11 residues. The CDR3 region is CATRQGGTAFF. Written as DNA, the CDR3 is TGTGCCACGAGACAGGGAGGTACAGCTTTCTTT.

The J gene is TRBJ1-5, the V gene TRBV10-3; 8 positions agree with TRBD1. CDR1 is ENHRY, CDR2 SYGVKD, per germline. The CDR3 consists of 13 residues. The ends lost 6 bases at V and 4 bases at J; junction bases unmatched: 2. CDR3 sequence: CAISRQGNQPQHF. In nucleotides, the CDR3 is TGTGCCATCAGCCGACAGGGGAATCAGCCCCAGCATTTT.

The chain links TRBV29-1 to TRBJ2-7; 10 bases align to TRBD2. The CDR3 has 13 amino acids. Germline trimming cut 4 bases from V and 5 bases from J; bases unmatched to any gene: 5. CDR1 and CDR2 from the germline V gene are SQVTM and ANQGSEA. The CDR3 sequence: CSVASTSGNEQYF. As DNA, the CDR3 is TGCAGCGTTGCCTCTACTAGCGGGAACGAGCAGTACTTC.

The chain recombines TRBV3-1 (or the pseudogene TRBV3-2) with TRBJ1-1; D may be TRBD1 (5 bases). CDR1 and CDR2 (germline): LGHDT, YNNKEL (reference sequence). The germline V and J ends were trimmed by 4 bases and 3 bases, with 18 bases remaining between them. The CDR3 consists of 16 residues. Written as DNA, the CDR3 is TGTGCCAGCAGCCCAAGGCGGACGGGGGGGGACACTGAAGCTTTCTTT. It is translated as CASSPRRTGGDTEAFF.

V and J are TRBV3-1 (or the pseudogene TRBV3-2) and TRBJ2-7; D is possibly TRBD1 (6 bases). The germline V and J ends were trimmed by 1 base and 7 bases, with 11 bases remaining between them. Germline CDR1 reads LGHDT; CDR2 reads YNNKEL (reference sequence). The CDR3 sequence is 13 residues long. CDR3 sequence reads: CASSQGLGGEQYF. Written as DNA, the CDR3 is TGTGCCAGCAGCCAAGGTTTAGGGGGAGAGCAGTACTTC.

CDR3 region: CATSRGGGAYGYTF. CDR3 nucleotide sequence: TGTGCCACCAGCAGAGGTGGGGGGGCCTATGGCTACACCTTC. The chain couples TRBV15 to TRBJ1-2, with D perhaps TRBD1 (6 bases). This CDR3 is built from 14 residues. V lost 1 base and J lost 4, with 10 bases in between. The germline gives CDR1 LNHNV, CDR2 YYDKDF (reference sequence).

This sequence joins TRBV19 and TRBJ2-1, with 7 bases identical to TRBD2. In germline, CDR1 is LNHDA, CDR2 SQIVND (reference sequence). This CDR3 is 15 amino acids long. The junction had 12 bases not matched to a gene; V was cut back by 6 bases and J by 7 bases. The CDR3 loop is CASRAAGTGRNEQFF. The DNA for the CDR3 is TGTGCCAGTAGGGCCGCGGGTACCGGGAGGAATGAGCAGTTCTTC.